These 3 T cell receptor beta chains originate from one sample sequenced in a study of blood T cells in healthy people across ages. A second PCR of about 7 to 11 cycles used a sample-barcoded 5' primer and a J-beta primer mix. MiXCR was run by TCRdb on the 5' RACE reads, yielding one entry per CDR3 protein. The sample carries 1,100,000 or so distinct CDR3 sequences, 40% to 55% recorded once. The sequenced sample consisted of blood. These receptors were obtained from a woman aged 55-70 years in good health.

This clonotype has just a few counts. This sequence joins TRBV10-3 and TRBJ2-3; 10 bases are shared with TRBD2. Looked up from germline, CDR1 is ENHRY and CDR2 is SYGVKD. The CDR3 consists of 14 residues. J gave up 8 bases and V 4 bases, and 6 bases lay outside the gene matches. The CDR3 reads CAISGSSGSATQYF. The CDR3 bases are TGTGCCATCAGTGGCTCTAGCGGGAGTGCTACGCAGTATTTT.

This chain uses TRBV10-3 with TRBJ2-7; 9 nucleotides line up with TRBD2. Near its end, the DNA agrees better with TRBJ2-5, so the J call may be wrong. Germline V gene data show CDR1 as ENHRY and CDR2 as SYGVKD. The CDR3 runs to 18 residues. The CDR3 region is CAISESLAGVPPQETQYF. The CDR3 region has the DNA TGTGCCATCAGTGAGTCTTTAGCGGGAGTCCCCCCCCAAGAGACCCAGTACTTC.

About this clonotype itself: Compared with germline, one end of the junction differs, possibly owing to a read error. The genes are TRBV30 and TRBJ1-5; perhaps TRBD1 as D (6 bases). This CDR3 region has 15 residues. Germline V gene data show CDR1 as GTSNPN and CDR2 as SVGIG (reference sequence). The CDR3 is CAWSRGAVSNQLQHF. The CDR3 coding sequence is TGTGCCTGGAGTCGGGGGGCGGTTAGCAATCAGCTCCAGCATTTT.